The clone carrying this TCR beta chain appeared many times. What it binds is unknown. This sample is part of a study of T cells in Graves' hyperthyroidism and ophthalmopathy. Study observations and caveats: Separation of ophthalmopathy from stable hyperthyroidism was achieved by a 13 V-J model. In the blood, most expanded thyroid clonotypes above 0.001 appeared as well. Prediction of ophthalmopathy progression came a median approximately 6.5 months pre-onset.

V lost 4 bases, J lost 5 bases, and 14 bases lay in between. The V gene's germline CDR1 is MNHNS and CDR2 SASEGT. There are 14 residues in the CDR3. TCR beta CDR3 sequences were amplified from RNA transcripts. Primed by the HTBI set, a first-round RT-PCR was run on the TCR CDR3. TCRdb processed the multiplex PCR reads anew with MiXCR; each CDR3 protein has one entry. The repertoire holds roughly 520,000 distinct CDR3 sequences, with approximately 24% as singletons. The V and J genes are TRBV6-1 and TRBJ1-2; D unresolved. Material for sequencing was blood. The sequence was obtained from a woman younger than 45 with Graves' ophthalmopathy. The CDR3 nucleotides are TGTGCCAGCAGTGCTGCACAGTTCGGATATGGCTACACCTTC. It codes for CASSAAQFGYGYTF.